What follows are 9 T cell receptor beta chains derived from one specimen sequenced in a study of T-cell reconstitution after alpha-beta-depleted transplantation in children. This sample's TCRbeta library carried unique molecular identifier barcodes. One entry per CDR3 protein, called by TCRdb with MiXCR from the PCR reads. Here the sample spans fewer than 400,000 distinct CDR3 sequences, approximately 23% being singletons. The material sequenced was PBMCs, mostly from graft donor cells, taken 180 days after TCRalphabeta/CD19-depleted stem cell transplant. All receptors come from a male patient younger than 18 who had a stem cell transplant for acute lymphoblastic leukemia, so the T cells may come from the graft donor.

CDR3 protein: CSASWGGATDTQYF. CDR3 coding DNA: TGCAGTGCTAGTTGGGGGGGCGCCACAGATACGCAGTATTTT. The V and J genes are TRBV20-1 and TRBJ2-3, with D possibly TRBD2 on 7 matching bases. The CDR3 runs to 14 residues. The V end was cut by 3 bases, the J end by 2 bases, with 12 bases between. Germline V gene sequence: CDR1 DFQATT, CDR2 SNEGSKA (reference sequence).

The chain recombines TRBV20-1 with TRBJ2-7; 10 bases are shared with TRBD2. After removal of 3 bases from V and 0 bases from J, the junction contained 14 bases not matched to a gene. Germline V gene sequence: CDR1 DFQATT, CDR2 SNEGSKA (reference sequence). The CDR3 runs to 18 residues. This CDR3 is CSASPPRLAGTSSYEQYF. Written as DNA, the CDR3 is TGCAGTGCTAGTCCCCCTCGACTAGCGGGTACAAGCTCCTACGAGCAGTACTTC.

J is TRBJ2-5 and V is TRBV20-1; TRBD2 matches 12 bases. The CDR3 spans 15 residues. Looked up from germline, CDR1 is DFQATT and CDR2 is SNEGSKA (reference sequence). J gave up 4 bases and V 6 bases, and 9 bases lay outside the gene matches. CDR3 coding DNA: TGCAGTGCCTATGGTACTAGCGGGAGGCGAGAGACCCAGTACTTC. This gives the protein CSAYGTSGRRETQYF.

A word on this clonotype: A clone one base away is much larger, so this may be a read error. The conserved phenylalanine or tryptophan normally closing the CDR3 is absent here, so this likely arose from a read error. J is TRBJ2-1 and V is TRBV12-3 or TRBV12-4; 7 bases fit TRBD2. V lost 3 bases to trimming and J lost 10 bases; unmatched junction nucleotides: 0. The CDR3 is 11 residues long. CDR3 bases: TGTGCCAGCAGTTTTAGCGGGGAGCAGTTCCTC. Its translation is CASSFSGEQFL.

V gene TRBV10-3 combines with J gene TRBJ2-1; 9 bases agree with TRBD1. The CDR3 totals 12 residues. V shed 7 bases and J 12 bases; nucleotides not matched to a gene: 7. The germline gives CDR1 ENHRY, CDR2 SYGVKD. CDR3 DNA: TGTGCCATCAAGTTGACAGGGGGTATGCAGTTCTTC. Protein product: CAIKLTGGMQFF.

This clonotype came up a few times. Here the CDR3 DNA reads TGTGCCAGTTCGACTCGGACAGGGCCTCAGTACTTC. It yields the protein CASSTRTGPQYF. This chain connects TRBV7-2 to TRBJ2-4, with TRBD1 identical over 8 bases. V dropped 9 bases and J dropped 12; count of bases not matched to a gene: 10. The germline gives CDR1 SGHTA, CDR2 FQGNSA. This CDR3 has 12 amino acids.

This clonotype appeared a few times. The V call is TRBV6-1, the J call TRBJ2-7, with TRBD1 matching 9 bases. The V and J ends lost 6 bases and 5 bases, in that order; junction bases with no gene match: 11. Germline lookup yields CDR1 MNHNS and CDR2 SASEGT. The CDR3 is made up of 15 amino acids. CDR3 in amino acids: CASSPPGTGRHEQYF. The CDR3 DNA sequence: TGTGCCAGCAGCCCCCCCGGGACAGGGAGGCACGAGCAGTACTTC.

The chain links TRBV27 to TRBJ2-7, with TRBD1 as a possible D gene (5 bases). The CDR3 sequence is 15 residues long. Germline-derived CDR1 and CDR2 are MNHEY and SMNVEV (reference sequence). DNA for the CDR3: TGTGCTTGTGCCAGTATTCAGGGCCTCTCCTACGAGCAGTACTTC. Translated, it gives CACASIQGLSYEQYF.

The table lists this clonotype with a few counts. The chain links TRBV7-3 to TRBJ2-1; tentative D call: TRBD2 (5 bases). Germline V gives CDR1 SGHTA, CDR2 FQGTGA. The CDR3 is 16 amino acids. V was shortened by 1 base and J by 0 bases, with 10 bases between the two germline ends. The CDR3, as DNA: TGTGCCAGCAGCTTAATTAGCGTCTCCTCCTACAATGAGCAGTTCTTC. Translation: CASSLISVSSYNEQFF.